The T cell receptor (beta chain) described here comes from a study of T cell repertoires and Cas9 in healthy adults (dated by TCRdb to 2017 to 2018). Some background on the complete study: Within the CD4 and CD8 compartments, the researchers characterized SpCas9-reactive T cells in terms of multi-effector potency, cytotoxicity and lineage determination. The study looked at preexisting T cell immunity to the Streptococcus pyogenes Cas9 nuclease (SpCas9), which is used in CRISPR gene editing. Results and caveats for the whole study, not just this receptor: In vitro, SpCas9-reactive regulatory T cells were reported to reduce the proliferation and function of SpCas9-reactive effector T cells.

Trimming accounts for 5 bases at V and 7 bases at J, while the number of junction bases matched to no gene is 9. For CDR1 and CDR2, the germline V gene (reference sequence) lists SEHNR and FQNEAQ. From cysteine to phenylalanine, the CDR3 is 15 amino acids long. Of all the DNA, just the CDR3 is kept, 45 bases in frame from base 1. Only a few counts were recorded for this clone. What antigen it recognizes has not been identified. No base-level quality is on record; no much larger clone is a single base apart. Library preparation was by the immunoSEQ multiplex PCR assay. Sourced from immuneACCESS, this table was stored by TCRdb with only in-frame sequences that have V and J called. A share of the clones is absent; for the studies checked, an unresolved V gene accounts for under half, and the remainder has no known explanation. The sample table lists approximately 14,000 clones, around 86% of them with a count of one. 2% to 2.5% of the sample is taken by the ten largest.

All of the donors in the study were healthy humans. The sequence joins TRBV7-9 to TRBJ1-4, and 8 junctional nucleotides match TRBD1. The receptor was derived from a human donor in good health. What was sequenced was Tregs (CD4+, CD25+, CD127-, CD137-, CD154-) from PBMCs; culture status not recorded. DNA sequence: TGTGCCAGCAGCCCAGGACAGGGTGGAGGTGAAAAACTGTTTTTT. Its translation is CASSPGQGGGEKLFF.